This TCR beta chain was retrieved from a study of T cells expressing NK-cell markers. Overall study context: Cells sorted as CD3+CD56+NKG2C+, CD3+CD56+NKG2C- and CD3+CD56-NKG2C+ T cells supplied the TCR beta repertoires. Seven donors tested HCMV-seropositive and one tested seronegative among the eight sequenced.

On this clonotype itself: Its antigen is unknown.

Study-wide results and caveats: Of the CD8+ T cell pool in roughly six donors, roughly 1.0-8% was accounted for by dominant NKG2C+ clonotypes. In several donors, dominant clonotypes made up about 25-60.1% of CD3+CD56-NKG2C+ cells.

TCRdb reprocessed the 5' RACE reads; each CDR3 protein has one entry and no DNA is given. The repertoire shows 350,000 to 500,000 distinct CDR3 sequences; the top ten hold 7.3%. The germline V gene encodes CDR1 SQVTM and CDR2 ANQGSEA. This CDR3 spans 15 amino acids. J is TRBJ2-2 and V is TRBV29-1; the D call of TRBD1 rests on TCRdb alone, since no DNA is present to check it. This sequence was found in a woman aged 18 to 75 in good health. The material sequenced was blood T cells: a sorted CD56 or NKG2C T cell subset, CD4+ or CD8+ T cells, or bulk PBMC T cells (not recorded which). The CDR3 region is CSVAGGGGFFGELFF.